The 4 T cell receptor beta chains in this list originate from one sample, sequenced in a study of T cells in Graves' hyperthyroidism and ophthalmopathy. Amplification targeted TCR beta CDR3 regions from RNA transcripts. HTBI primers were the set used in a first-round RT-PCR of the TCR CDR3. TCRdb analysed the multiplex PCR reads with MiXCR anew, one entry per CDR3 protein. Of hundreds of thousands of distinct CDR3 sequences in the sample, 15% to 20% were seen once. The sample taken for sequencing was blood. Receptor source: a woman in her thirties or forties with Graves' ophthalmopathy.

This clonotype has only one observation. A clone one base away is much larger, so this may be a read error. V gene TRBV12-3 or TRBV12-4 combines with J gene TRBJ1-5; TRBD1 matches at 8 bases. TRBJ2-3 matches the DNA end more closely, so the J call is doubtful. CDR3 length equals 15 residues. CDR3 protein: CASRQQGESNQPQYF. Here the CDR3 DNA reads TGTGCCAGCAGACAACAGGGGGAGAGCAATCAGCCCCAGTATTTT.

V and J are TRBV5-6 and TRBJ1-2; D remains ambiguous. Trimming left V 0 bases short and J 7 bases short, with 7 bases between. Germline-derived CDR1 and CDR2 are SGHDT and YYEEEE. The CDR3 totals 12 residues. CDR3 coding DNA: TGTGCCAGCAGCTTGGTGGGAGTTGGCTACACCTTC. This sequence encodes CASSLVGVGYTF.

The sample holds many counts of this clonotype. This rearrangement joins TRBV6-2 or TRBV6-3 to TRBJ2-2, with D maybe TRBD2 (5 bases). Germline CDR1 MNHEY, CDR2 SVGEGT. The CDR3 length is 15 residues. The V end was cut by 2 bases, the J end by 0 bases, with 7 bases between. The CDR3 here is CASSYPGTNTGELFF. The CDR3 nucleotides read TGTGCCAGCAGTTACCCCGGGACGAACACCGGGGAGCTGTTTTTT.

The chain links TRBV19 to TRBJ1-4; tentatively, D is TRBD1 (5 bases). V was trimmed by 8 bases and J by 4 bases, leaving 14 bases between them. Germline lookup yields CDR1 LNHDA and CDR2 SQIVND (reference sequence). The CDR3 runs to 14 residues. DNA of the CDR3: TGTGCCAGTCGTTTCCACCAGGGTAATGAAAAACTGTTTTTT. Protein product: CASRFHQGNEKLFF.